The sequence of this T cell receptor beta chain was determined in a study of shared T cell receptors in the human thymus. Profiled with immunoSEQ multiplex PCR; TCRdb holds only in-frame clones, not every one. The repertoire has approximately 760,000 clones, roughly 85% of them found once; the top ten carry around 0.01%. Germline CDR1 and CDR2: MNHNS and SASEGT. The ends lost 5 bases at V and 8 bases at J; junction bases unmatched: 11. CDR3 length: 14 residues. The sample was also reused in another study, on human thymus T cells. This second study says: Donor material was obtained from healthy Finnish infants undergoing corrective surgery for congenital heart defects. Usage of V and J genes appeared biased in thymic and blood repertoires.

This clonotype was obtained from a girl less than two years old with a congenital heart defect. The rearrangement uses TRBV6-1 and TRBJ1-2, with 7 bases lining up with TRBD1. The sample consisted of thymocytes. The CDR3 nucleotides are TGTGCCAGCAGTAAAAAGAGGACAGGCGAAGGCTACACCTTC. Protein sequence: CASSKKRTGEGYTF.